These T cell receptor beta chains were read from a single sample in a study of CD8 T cells in Susac syndrome. TCRdb re-analysed the immunoSEQ multiplex PCR reads in MiXCR, keeping a single row per CDR3 protein. Among 130,000 or so distinct CDR3 sequences listed, about 93% were seen once. The sample comprised CD8+ T cells from PBMCs. These receptors were obtained from a human donor with Susac syndrome. CDR3s include the opening cysteine and the closing phenylalanine or tryptophan. A D gene is named only where the DNA matches it firmly. Only part of the rows carry a size: once, few, many, or a class if the clone is expanded.

>TRBJ2-4|TRBV6-1|.|.
TGTGCCAGCAGTGACGTGGGGACGGCCAAAAACATTCAGTACTTC
CASSDVGTAKNIQYF
>TRBJ1-1|TRBV20-1|once|.
TGCAGCAGAACGGTGAACACTGAAGCTTTCTTT
CSRTVNTEAFF
>TRBJ2-7|TRBV12-3/TRBV12-4|.|TRBD2
TGTGCCAGCAGTATGACTAGCGGGGGGACGAGCATCGAGCAGTACTTC
CASSMTSGGTSIEQYF
>TRBJ1-5|TRBV7-8|.|TRBD1
TGTGCCAGCAGCTTATTTGAGACAGGGGGCTTCGGTTTGAGCAATCAGCCCCAGCATTTT
CASSLFETGGFGLSNQPQHF
>TRBJ2-7|TRBV27|.|TRBD1
TGTGCCAGCAGTTTAAGACAGGGGATGTTCGAGCAGTACTTC
CASSLRQGMFEQYF
>TRBJ1-1|TRBV10-1|.|.
TGCGCCAGCAGTGGCGAGGCGGGGTGGAACACTGAAGCTTTCTTT
CASSGEAGWNTEAFF
>TRBJ1-2|TRBV10-1|.|.
TGCGCCAGCAGTGATGACAAGGACTATGGCTACACCTTC
CASSDDKDYGYTF
>TRBJ2-2|TRBV12-3/TRBV12-4|.|.
.
CASSFIGPGSCFF
>TRBJ1-1|TRBV12-3/TRBV12-4|once|.
TGTGCCAGCCGACGGGGCCCGACTGAAGCTTTCTTT
CASRRGPTEAFF
>TRBJ1-4|TRBV15|.|.
TGTGCCACCAGCAGAGAACCAACAGGAAAGGCAACTAATGAAAAACTGTTTTTT
CATSREPTGKATNEKLFF
>TRBJ2-3|TRBV2|.|TRBD2
TGTGCCAGCTCCCTAGCGGGGGGCACAGATACGCAGTATTTT
CASSLAGGTDTQYF
>TRBJ2-7|TRBV9|.|TRBD1
TGTGCCAGCAGCACGACAGGGGGGAGCGACGAGCAGTACTTC
CASSTTGGSDEQYF
>TRBJ2-7|TRBV11-2|.|.
TGTGCCAGCAGCCTAACGACGGAGCAGTACTTC
CASSLTTEQYF
>TRBJ2-3|TRBV5-6|few|.
TGTGCCAGCAGCTTGGAAGGCGATACGCAGTATTTT
CASSLEGDTQYF
>TRBJ1-4|TRBV25-1|.|.
TGTGCCAGCAGTGAGTGGGGCGCAGGGGCGCCGGCAACTAATGAAAAACTGTTTTTT
CASSEWGAGAPATNEKLFF
>TRBJ2-5|TRBV29-1|.|.
TGCAGCGTTGTGGGAGAGACCCAGTACTTC
CSVVGETQYF